This entry lists 2 T cell receptor beta chains sequenced from one sample in a study of radiation and T cells in renal cell carcinoma. The time point was: blood 4 weeks post-SBRT, at nephrectomy. Treatment defined: 15 Gy SBRT to primary tumor, nephrectomy 4 weeks later. TCRdb's table, derived via immunoSEQ multiplex PCR, lists solely in-frame clones and lacks some. The table has around 170,000 clones, about 85% seen once. The sequences come from blood, collected from a patient whose treatment included radiotherapy and nephrectomy. The receptors stem from a woman in her 50s with renal cell carcinoma.

This sequence joins TRBV2 and TRBJ2-2; 9 bases are a match to TRBD2. V trimming: 4 bases; J trimming: 5 bases; junction bases outside the gene matches: 5. The germline V gene has CDR1 SNHLY and CDR2 FYNNEI. The CDR3 is made up of 15 amino acids. In nucleotides, the CDR3 is TGTGCCAGCAGTGGGCTAGCGGGGCCGACCGGGGAGCTGTTTTTT. It is translated as CASSGLAGPTGELFF.

V usage is TRBV4-2 and J usage is TRBJ2-7, with TRBD1 matching over 11 bases. V lost 3 bases to trimming and J lost 6 bases; unmatched junction nucleotides: 7. The CDR3 totals 15 residues. Germline CDR1 is LGHNA and CDR2 is YNFKEQ. CDR3 bases: TGTGCCAGCAGCCATGGGGGGACAGGGGGGCTCGAGCAGTACTTC. Its protein is CASSHGGTGGLEQYF.